This section outlines one TCR beta chain sequence together with its context. The antigen remains unidentified. These data belong to a study of shared clonotypes between healthy human individuals. Regarding the study as a whole: Compared with memory subsets, naive subsets generally had larger estimated richness.

As defined, naive CD8 cells were CD45RO-negative and positively selected for CCR7, with terminally differentiated effector memory CD45RA+ cells excluded. This CDR3 has 15 residues. The V gene end was trimmed by 0 bases and the J gene end by 3 bases; junction bases not matched to a gene: 2. Germline V gene data show CDR1 as MNHEY and CDR2 as SVGAGI. Genomic DNA of each subset was evenly split across several immunoSEQ plates. Methods used by the authors: There were no quality scores in the junction-only immunoSEQ sequences, so filtering differed. The repertoire was sequenced with immunoSEQ multiplex PCR; TCRdb's copy has only in-frame clones and lacks some. V and J calls and clone size are as listed in that table; D and trimming were resolved from the DNA. The data hold about 600,000 clones, with 95% observed a single time.

This receptor was taken from a young woman in good health. Sequenced input: naive CD8+ T cells sorted from blood. The chain couples TRBV6-5 to TRBJ1-1; 9 nucleotides agree with TRBD1. The CDR3 region has the DNA TGTGCCAGCAGTTACTCCACAGGGGGCTACACTGAAGCTTTCTTT. Protein sequence: CASSYSTGGYTEAFF.